Sequencing of this T cell receptor beta chain was carried out in a study of blood T cell repertoires in COVID-19. Germline V lookup: CDR1 SGDLS, CDR2 YYNGEE. The CDR3 runs 16 residues. V dropped 2 bases and J dropped 4; count of bases not matched to a gene: 5. Method: immunoSEQ multiplex PCR; TCRdb's copy keeps in-frame clones and lacks some. Here the sample spans 130,000 to 150,000 clones, more than 70% being singletons. The chain links TRBV9 to TRBJ2-1; 11 bases agree with TRBD2. Sequencing was carried out using peripheral blood. This sequence originates from a woman aged 50 to 65 with acute or convalescent COVID-19. DNA of the CDR3: TGTGCCAGCAGCGTTCGGTCTAGCGGGGGGTACAATGAGCAGTTCTTC. Translated: CASSVRSSGGYNEQFF.